This T cell receptor beta chain was profiled in a study of cytomegalovirus exposure and HLA in healthy donors. To note about this clone: As yet, its antigen is unknown.

Germline loops: CDR1 SGHVS, CDR2 FQNEAQ. J gave up 6 bases and V 4 bases, and 11 bases lay outside the gene matches. This CDR3 has 17 amino acids. The PCR had 60 Vbeta and 13 Jbeta primers. Sequenced by immunoSEQ multiplex PCR; TCRdb stores in-frame clones only, minus some. The sample lists under 95,000 clones, roughly 77% occurring once. General observations from the study: Three chains linked to CMV were shown in vitro to be specific for CMV antigens. In a later analysis, V- and J-gene trimming of beta chains associated with a DCLRE1C missense variant, replicated independently. A reported reduction in N-insertions relative to the roughly 610-donor mean was seen in an Asian-associated ancestry cluster in a later analysis.

The chain couples TRBV7-8 to TRBJ2-3, with 12 bases that match TRBD1. Sequencing was done on a sample of PBMCs. The clonotype comes from a woman in her thirties or forties in good health and CMV-seropositive. In DNA, the CDR3 is TGTGCCAGCAGCTCCGACCGGGACAGGGGGCTCCTGGATACGCAGTATTTT. Its protein is CASSSDRDRGLLDTQYF. The whole variable domain, remainder taken from reference TRBV7-8 and TRBJ2-3, is GAGVSQSPRYKVAKRGQDVALRCDPISGHVSLFWYQQALGQGPEFLTYFQNEAQLDKSGLPSDRFFAERPEGSVSTLKIQRTQQEDSAVYLCASSSDRDRGLLDTQYFGPGTRLTVL.